These 25 T cell receptor beta chains were sequenced from one sample in a study of cytomegalovirus exposure and HLA in healthy donors. This PCR relied on a set of 60 Vbeta primers and 13 Jbeta primers. Using immunoSEQ multiplex PCR, the repertoire was profiled, and TCRdb retains in-frame clones only, with some absent. The sample has some 150,000 clones, roughly 80% seen once. Specimen: PBMCs. All receptors derive from a man aged 25 to 45 in good health and CMV-seropositive.

This clone occurred a few times. The V gene is TRBV14, the J gene TRBJ2-6; D may be TRBD1 (5 bases). Deletions cut 1 base from V and 4 bases from J, with 11 bases between. CDR1 is SGHDN and CDR2 is FVKESK in the germline V gene. The CDR3 has 16 residues. For the CDR3, the DNA is TGTGCCAGCAGCCAAGTTAGGGGCCCCGGGGCCAACGTCCTGACTTTC. The encoded protein is CASSQVRGPGANVLTF.

The rearrangement joins TRBV19 to TRBJ2-2; no reliable D call. Germline CDR1 and CDR2: LNHDA and SQIVND (reference sequence). This CDR3 is 17 amino acids long. V lost 0 bases, J lost 0 bases, and 11 bases lay in between. The CDR3 loop is CASSIDRYRSNTGELFF. The CDR3 DNA sequence: TGTGCCAGTAGTATAGATCGGTACAGATCGAACACCGGGGAGCTGTTTTTT. Filled out from reference TRBV19 and TRBJ2-2, the complete variable domain reads DGGITQSPKYLFRKEGQNVTLSCEQNLNHDAMYWYRQDPGQGLRLIYYSQIVNDFQKGDIAEGYSVSREKKESFPLTVTSAQKNPTAFYLCASSIDRYRSNTGELFFGEGSRLTVL.

CDR3 sequence (DNA): TGCGCCAGCAGCCCGCTGACTAGCGGGGGTCGGGAGACCCAGTACTTC. Translating gives CASSPLTSGGRETQYF. The chain is built from TRBV5-1 and TRBJ2-5; 12 bases match TRBD2. This CDR3 contains 16 residues. V shed 4 bases, J shed 5 bases, and the junction held 9 bases outside the gene matches. The V gene's germline CDR1 is SGHRS and CDR2 YFSETQ.

J is TRBJ2-3 and V is TRBV27; 13 positions match TRBD2. J was trimmed by 8 bases and V by 7 bases; bases with no gene match: 12. Germline-derived CDR1 and CDR2 are MNHEY and SMNVEV (reference sequence). CDR3 size: 16 residues. Here the CDR3 reads CASIRYSTSGGGTQYF. Written as DNA, the CDR3 is TGTGCCAGCATACGATATAGCACTAGCGGGGGGGGTACGCAGTATTTT.

Only one count was recorded for this clone. The chain has TRBV4-1 and TRBJ2-3; D may be TRBD1 (6 bases). The CDR3 length is 13 residues. Trimming took 0 bases from V and 11 from J, leaving 12 bases between them. Looked up from germline, CDR1 is MGHRA and CDR2 is YSYEKL. The CDR3 nucleotides read TGCGCCAGCAGCCAAGAAACCCAGGGGAAGCAGTATTTT. This sequence encodes CASSQETQGKQYF.

This clone was found a few times. Within the sample, other DNA sequences also encode this same CDR3. This chain links TRBV7-9 with TRBJ2-7; D is perhaps TRBD1 (5 bases). In germline, CDR1 is SEHNR, CDR2 FQNEAQ (reference sequence). This CDR3 is built from 13 residues. The V end was cut by 2 bases, the J end by 1 base, with 6 bases between. CDR3 DNA: TGTGCCAGCAGCTTACCAGGGTCCTACGAGCAGTACTTC. Residues: CASSLPGSYEQYF.

This chain links TRBV10-2 with TRBJ2-7; 12 bases line up with TRBD1. CDR1 and CDR2 (germline): WSHSY, SAAADI. The length of the CDR3 is 15 residues. V lost 4 bases and J lost 4; bases outside the gene matches: 5. For the CDR3, the DNA is TGCGCCAGCAGTGGGGGACAGGGGGCCTGGTACGAGCAGTACTTC. Translation: CASSGGQGAWYEQYF.

The chain combines TRBV5-1 with TRBJ2-7; 10 bases match TRBD1. The CDR3 loop spans 15 amino acids. Germline CDR1 SGHRS, CDR2 YFSETQ. Unmatched junction bases numbered 11, after V lost 6 bases and J lost 5 bases. CDR3 nucleotides: TGCGCCAGCAACGGTCGGGACAGGGGCAGAGACGAGCAGTACTTC. This codes for CASNGRDRGRDEQYF.

The J gene is TRBJ2-2, the V gene TRBV7-2; the match to TRBD2 covers 7 bases. The CDR3 runs to 15 residues. Germline V gives CDR1 SGHTA, CDR2 FQGNSA. After removal of 1 base from V and 5 bases from J, the junction contained 4 bases not matched to a gene. CDR3 coding DNA: TGTGCCAGCAGCTTAGATAGTAGCGGGACCGGGGAGCTGTTTTTT. Translating it yields CASSLDSSGTGELFF. Supplemented by reference TRBV7-2 and TRBJ2-2, the full variable domain reads GAGVSQSPSNKVTEKGKDVELRCDPISGHTALYWYRQSLGQGLEFLIYFQGNSAPDKSGLPSDRFSAERTGGSVSTLTIQRTQQEDSAVYLCASSLDSSGTGELFFGEGSRLTVL.

V usage is TRBV5-5 and J usage is TRBJ2-2; 7 bases map to TRBD1. CDR1 and CDR2 from the germline V gene are SGHKS and YYEKEE (reference sequence). This CDR3 has 16 residues. Losses at the gene ends were 0 bases for V and 6 bases for J; bases not matched to a gene: 8. CDR3 loop: CASSLGVWQGAGELFF. Written as DNA, the CDR3 is TGTGCCAGCAGCTTGGGAGTGTGGCAGGGGGCCGGGGAGCTGTTTTTT.

This clone has only a few counts. Written as DNA, the CDR3 is TGTGCCAGCAGCTTAACAGGGTATGACTCCTACGAGCAGTACTTC. As protein: CASSLTGYDSYEQYF. The chain combines TRBV27 with TRBJ2-7; tentative D call: TRBD1 (6 bases). CDR3 length: 15 residues. Per germline, CDR1 MNHEY and CDR2 SMNVEV (reference sequence). With 6 bases removed from V and 0 bases from J, the gap between germline ends came to 15 bases.

The rearrangement links TRBV7-9 to TRBJ1-2; TRBD1 aligns across 8 bases. The V gene end was trimmed by 5 bases and the J gene end by 7 bases; junction bases not matched to a gene: 6. Germline values: CDR1 SEHNR, CDR2 FQNEAQ (reference sequence). The CDR3 is made up of 13 amino acids. The CDR3 sequence: CASSVGQGGGYTF. CDR3 DNA: TGTGCCAGCAGCGTAGGACAGGGTGGTGGCTACACCTTC.

The chain has TRBV20-1 and TRBJ2-5; D is ambiguous. The CDR3 contains 10 residues. V was cut by 4 bases and J by 4 bases, with 4 bases left in between. Germline V gene lookup returns CDR1 DFQATT and CDR2 SNEGSKA (reference sequence). In DNA, the CDR3 is TGCAGTGCTACCCGAGAGACCCAGTACTTC. It codes for CSATRETQYF.

Written as DNA, the CDR3 is TGTGCCAGCAGGGGGACAGGGGGGCCCTACGAGCAGTACTTC. Protein sequence: CASRGTGGPYEQYF. J is TRBJ2-7 and V is TRBV5-6, with 11 bases matching TRBD1. CDR1 SGHDT and CDR2 YYEEEE come from the germline V gene. V was clipped by 5 bases and J by 2 bases; unmatched bases: 3. The CDR3 totals 14 residues.

V usage is TRBV28 and J usage is TRBJ2-1, with TRBD1 identical over 7 bases. CDR1 is MDHEN and CDR2 is SYDVKM in the germline V gene. This CDR3 has 12 residues. V was clipped by 6 bases and J by 7 bases; unmatched bases: 3. The CDR3 nucleotides read TGTGCCAGCAGACAGGGGTGGAATGAGCAGTTCTTC. Its protein is CASRQGWNEQFF.

This sequence joins TRBV9 and TRBJ2-3; 8 bases map to TRBD2. CDR3 length equals 15 residues. Looked up from germline, CDR1 is SGDLS and CDR2 is YYNGEE. Unmatched junction bases numbered 8, after V lost 4 bases and J lost 4 bases. The CDR3 coding sequence is TGTGCCAGCAGCTCGGGCGGGGGGCCCTCAGATACGCAGTATTTT. Encoded protein: CASSSGGGPSDTQYF.

The J gene is TRBJ2-3, the V gene TRBV10-3, with a tentative D call TRBD1 (6 bases). The CDR3 consists of 14 residues. CDR1 ENHRY and CDR2 SYGVKD come from the germline V gene. V dropped 8 bases and J dropped 0 bases, with 12 bases sitting between them. CDR3: CAIGQFTSTDTQYF. CDR3 coding DNA: TGTGCCATCGGACAGTTTACTAGCACAGATACGCAGTATTTT.

The rearrangement links TRBV27 to TRBJ2-1; 12 nucleotides agree with TRBD1. The ends lost 5 bases at V and 7 bases at J; junction bases unmatched: 6. Looked up from germline, CDR1 is MNHEY and CDR2 is SMNVEV (reference sequence). The CDR3 sequence is 15 residues long. The CDR3 sequence is CASSVGTGGLNEQFF. CDR3 coding DNA: TGTGCCAGCAGTGTAGGGACAGGGGGCTTGAATGAGCAGTTCTTC.

V gene TRBV7-2 combines with J gene TRBJ1-5; D may be TRBD1 (5 bases). CDR3 length equals 14 residues. The V gene lost 5 bases and the J gene lost 4 bases, with 12 bases spanning the gap. Germline lookup yields CDR1 SGHTA and CDR2 FQGNSA. The chain's CDR3 is CASSQGAGNQPQHF. The CDR3 DNA reads TGTGCCAGCAGCCAAGGGGCTGGGAATCAGCCCCAGCATTTT.

V is TRBV30 and J is TRBJ1-4; maybe TRBD1 (6 bases). Germline CDR1 GTSNPN, CDR2 SVGIG (reference sequence). V gave up 4 bases and J gave up 14 bases, with 23 bases separating them. The CDR3 extends over 14 amino acids. This chain's CDR3 is CAWISGTRRFHLFF. CDR3 DNA sequence: TGTGCCTGGATCTCCGGGACACGGCGGTTTCATCTGTTTTTT. The whole variable domain, remainder taken from reference TRBV30 and TRBJ1-4, is SQTIHQWPATLVQPVGSPLSLECTVEGTSNPNLYWYRQAAGRGLQLLFYSVGIGQISSEVPQNLSASRPQDRQFILSSKKLLLSDSGFYLCAWISGTRRFHLFFGSGTQLSVL.

This chain joins TRBV4-1 and TRBJ1-1; 8 bases match TRBD1. The CDR3 is made up of 15 amino acids. V was clipped by 4 bases and J by 0 bases; unmatched bases: 4. The germline CDR1 and CDR2 sequences are MGHRA and YSYEKL. This CDR3 is CASSLRQGMNTEAFF. The CDR3 region has the DNA TGCGCCAGCAGCCTACGACAGGGGATGAACACTGAAGCTTTCTTT.

V is TRBV7-2 and J is TRBJ1-2; maybe TRBD1 (5 bases). The CDR3 is 14 amino acids. Trimming stripped 1 base from V and 7 bases from J, with 13 bases between. CDR1 and CDR2 (germline): SGHTA, FQGNSA. As DNA, the CDR3 is TGTGCCAGCAGCTTAGTCCCGCAGGGAGGTGGCTACACCTTC. Translation: CASSLVPQGGGYTF. The full variable domain, with the rest looked up from reference TRBV7-2 and TRBJ1-2, is GAGVSQSPSNKVTEKGKDVELRCDPISGHTALYWYRQSLGQGLEFLIYFQGNSAPDKSGLPSDRFSAERTGGSVSTLTIQRTQQEDSAVYLCASSLVPQGGGYTFGSGTRLTVV.

Only one count was recorded for this clone. The chain uses TRBV7-9 and TRBJ2-7; a possible D gene is TRBD2 (6 bases). CDR3 size: 14 residues. Per germline, CDR1 SEHNR and CDR2 FQNEAQ (reference sequence). Trimming removed 0 bases at V and 5 bases at J, with 11 bases between. CDR3 protein: CASSLAQGLDEQYF. CDR3 nucleotides: TGTGCCAGCAGCTTAGCGCAGGGACTCGACGAGCAGTACTTC.

This rearrangement joins TRBV9 to TRBJ1-6; TRBD1 is a possible D gene (6 bases). Germline CDR1 reads SGDLS; CDR2 reads YYNGEE. Trimming pared 0 bases from V and 7 bases from J, leaving 14 bases between. This CDR3 has 16 residues. The CDR3 protein is CASSVGLDSSNSPLHF. For the CDR3, the DNA is TGTGCCAGCAGCGTAGGGCTGGACAGCTCAAATTCACCCCTCCACTTT.

The J gene is TRBJ2-5, the V gene TRBV5-1, with a weak D call TRBD1 (5 bases). Germline-derived CDR1 and CDR2 are SGHRS and YFSETQ. This CDR3 spans 15 amino acids. Trimming removed 0 bases from V and 5 bases from J, with 14 bases in between. The CDR3 reads CASSLASQGPETQYF. The CDR3 DNA is TGCGCCAGCAGCTTGGCTTCGCAGGGTCCGGAGACCCAGTACTTC.